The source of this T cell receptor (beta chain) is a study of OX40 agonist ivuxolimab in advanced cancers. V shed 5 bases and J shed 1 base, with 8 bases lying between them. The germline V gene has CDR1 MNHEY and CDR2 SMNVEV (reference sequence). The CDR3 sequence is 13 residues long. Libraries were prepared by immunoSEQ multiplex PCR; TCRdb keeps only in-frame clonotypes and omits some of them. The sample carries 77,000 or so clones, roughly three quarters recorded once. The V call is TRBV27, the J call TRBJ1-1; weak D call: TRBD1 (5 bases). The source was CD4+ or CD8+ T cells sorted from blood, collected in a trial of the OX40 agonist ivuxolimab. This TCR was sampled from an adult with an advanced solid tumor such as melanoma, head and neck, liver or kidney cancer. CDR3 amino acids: CASSRQRNTEAFF. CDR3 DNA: TGTGCCAGCAGTCGACAGAGGAACACTGAAGCTTTCTTT.